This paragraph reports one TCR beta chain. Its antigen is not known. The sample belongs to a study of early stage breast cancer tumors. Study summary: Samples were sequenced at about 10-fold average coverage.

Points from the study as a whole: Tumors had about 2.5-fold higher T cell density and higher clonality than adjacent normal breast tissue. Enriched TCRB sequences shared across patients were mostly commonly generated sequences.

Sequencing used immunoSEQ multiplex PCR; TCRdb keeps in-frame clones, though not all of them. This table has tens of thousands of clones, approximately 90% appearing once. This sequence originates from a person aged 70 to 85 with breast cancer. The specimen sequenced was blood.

The CDR3 spells CAWTAGGRYGYTF. CDR3 sequence (DNA): TGTGCCTGGACGGCAGGGGGCAGATATGGCTACACCTTC. The chain combines TRBV30 with TRBJ1-2; 8 nucleotides line up with TRBD1. The CDR3 is 13 residues long. Losses at the gene ends were 4 bases for V and 5 bases for J; bases not matched to a gene: 6. Per germline, CDR1 GTSNPN and CDR2 SVGIG (reference sequence).